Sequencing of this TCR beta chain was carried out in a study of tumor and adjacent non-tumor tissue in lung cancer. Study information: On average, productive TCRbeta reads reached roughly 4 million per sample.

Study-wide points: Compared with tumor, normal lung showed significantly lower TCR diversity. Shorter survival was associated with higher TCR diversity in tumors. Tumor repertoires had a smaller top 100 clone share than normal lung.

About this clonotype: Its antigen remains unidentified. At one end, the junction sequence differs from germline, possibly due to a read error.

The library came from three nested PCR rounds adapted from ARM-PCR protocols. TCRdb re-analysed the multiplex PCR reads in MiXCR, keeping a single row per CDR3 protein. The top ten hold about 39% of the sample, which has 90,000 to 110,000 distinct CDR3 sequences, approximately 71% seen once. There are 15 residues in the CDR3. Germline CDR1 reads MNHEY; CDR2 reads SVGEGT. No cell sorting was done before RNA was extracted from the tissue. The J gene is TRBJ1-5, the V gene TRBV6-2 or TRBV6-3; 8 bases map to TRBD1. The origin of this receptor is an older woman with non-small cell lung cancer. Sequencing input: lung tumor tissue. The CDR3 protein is CAGSSPGGKGQPQHF. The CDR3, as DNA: TGTGCCGGCAGTTCCCCAGGGGGCAAGGGTCAGCCCCAGCATTTT.